This T cell receptor beta chain was retrieved from a study of blood T cell repertoires in COVID-19. Study at large: Samples representing acute and convalescent COVID-19 were sourced from the United States, Italy and Spain.

The protocol was immunoSEQ multiplex PCR, while the TCRdb copy is restricted to in-frame clones and leaves out a portion. The sample holds 300,000 to 350,000 clones, just under 90% seen once. The source is a woman aged 25 to 45 who had recovered from COVID-19. The specimen sequenced was PBMCs or T cells enriched from blood (not recorded which).

The CDR3 loop is CASSQAGRGNEQFF. CDR3 nucleotides: TGTGCCAGCAGCCAAGCAGGCAGGGGTAATGAGCAGTTCTTC. This chain connects TRBV3-1 (or the pseudogene TRBV3-2) to TRBJ2-1; maybe TRBD1 (6 bases). The CDR3 is 14 residues long. Trimming took off 1 base at V and 7 bases at J, with 11 bases between the two ends. Germline CDR1 reads LGHDT; CDR2 reads YNNKEL (reference sequence).